The entry below gives a single T cell receptor beta chain sequence along with its context. Its matching antigen is unknown. The J segment lost 6 bases and the V segment lost 4 bases, leaving 3 bases of the junction unmatched. Germline V gene sequence: CDR1 SGHNT, CDR2 YYREEE (reference sequence). This CDR3 spans 15 amino acids. The entry originates in a study of shared clonotypes between healthy human individuals. Study summary: The donors, two women and three men, were aged 18 to 49.

General study points: Naive subsets usually exceeded memory subsets in estimated richness. Among non-shared clonotypes, generation probabilities were lower than among those shared by all four donors.

It was at deep level that the assay was run. The protocol was immunoSEQ multiplex PCR, while the TCRdb copy is restricted to in-frame clones and leaves out a portion. The sample holds over a million clones; 96% are singletons and the top ten take 1.2%. This sequence joins TRBV5-4 and TRBJ2-1; 14 bases map to TRBD2. This clonotype originated in a man aged 30 to 45 in good health. What was sequenced was naive CD4+ T cells sorted from blood. Regarding subset: CD45RA+ positively selected. CDR3 nucleotides: TGTGCCAGCAGCCAGGGACTAGCGGGAGTCAATGAGCAGTTCTTC. Translating gives CASSQGLAGVNEQFF. Drawing the rest from reference TRBV5-4 and TRBJ2-1, the complete variable domain is ETGVTQSPTHLIKTRGQQVTLRCSSQSGHNTVSWYQQALGQGPQFIFQYYREEENGRGNFPPRFSGLQFPNYSSELNVNALELDDSALYLCASSQGLAGVNEQFFGPGTRLTVL.